This passage covers 3 T cell receptor beta chains from one sample sequenced in a study of T cell changes during pregnancy in multiple sclerosis. TCRdb's table, derived via immunoSEQ multiplex PCR, lists solely in-frame clones and lacks some. The sample records about 67,000 clones, around nine tenths being singletons. Here the sequenced sample was peripheral blood, taken in the third trimester of pregnancy. The source is a female donor with multiple sclerosis, enrolled in a pregnancy study.

The CDR3 sequence is CASSLTGTGDTEAFF. The CDR3 region has the DNA TGTGCCAGCAGCCTAACAGGGACAGGCGACACTGAAGCTTTCTTT. The chain has TRBV7-2 and TRBJ1-1; TRBD1 agrees at 8 bases. Trimming cost V 5 bases and J 3 bases; bases outside gene matches: 8. Germline CDR1 reads SGHTA; CDR2 reads FQGNSA. CDR3 length: 15 residues. Full variable domain (missing parts from reference TRBV7-2 and TRBJ1-1): GAGVSQSPSNKVTEKGKDVELRCDPISGHTALYWYRQSLGQGLEFLIYFQGNSAPDKSGLPSDRFSAERTGGSVSTLTIQRTQQEDSAVYLCASSLTGTGDTEAFFGQGTRLTVV.

The chain links TRBV7-9 to TRBJ2-7; 9 nucleotides align to TRBD1. J lost 1 base, V lost 5 bases, and 3 bases had no gene match. Germline CDR1 and CDR2: SEHNR and FQNEAQ (reference sequence). The CDR3 has 14 amino acids. Here the CDR3 DNA reads TGTGCCAGCAGCCCCGACAGGGGGTCCTACGAGCAGTACTTC. Protein: CASSPDRGSYEQYF.

V usage is TRBV19 and J usage is TRBJ2-1; 7 bases agree with TRBD2. Trimming cost V 3 bases and J 6 bases; bases outside gene matches: 14. CDR1 is LNHDA, CDR2 SQIVND, per germline (reference sequence). The CDR3 covers 17 residues. CDR3 bases: TGTGCCAGTAGTATCCCGAATTACGGGGGGATCCTCAATGAGCAGTTCTTC. Translated, it gives CASSIPNYGGILNEQFF.